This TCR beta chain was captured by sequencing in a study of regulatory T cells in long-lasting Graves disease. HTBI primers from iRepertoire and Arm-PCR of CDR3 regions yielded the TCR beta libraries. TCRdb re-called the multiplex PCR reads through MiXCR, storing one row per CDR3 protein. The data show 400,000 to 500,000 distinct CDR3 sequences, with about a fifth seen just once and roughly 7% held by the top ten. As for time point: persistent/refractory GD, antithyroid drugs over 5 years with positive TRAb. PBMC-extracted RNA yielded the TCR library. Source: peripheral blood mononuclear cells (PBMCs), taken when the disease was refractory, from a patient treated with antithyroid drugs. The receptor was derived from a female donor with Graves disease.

DNA of the CDR3: TGTGCCAGCAGTTACTCGGGGGGGCGGACAGGGGGCTACGAGCAGTACTTC. This gives the protein CASSYSGGRTGGYEQYF. The chain employs TRBV6-5 and TRBJ2-7; TRBD1 aligns across 10 bases. Trimming cost V 0 bases and J 3 bases; bases outside gene matches: 8. The CDR3 extends over 17 amino acids. From germline, CDR1 is MNHEY and CDR2 SVGAGI.